Below, one TCR beta chain is given with its context. What it binds is not known. Germline values: CDR1 SGHRS, CDR2 YFSETQ. This CDR3 has 18 amino acids. Unmatched junction bases numbered 9, after V lost 3 bases and J lost 2 bases. Amplification used 60 Vbeta primers and 13 Jbeta primers. Some clones are missing from TCRdb's copy, which holds only in-frame ones; the method was immunoSEQ multiplex PCR. The data contain approximately 170,000 clones, roughly 80% of them singletons. The sample belongs to a study of cytomegalovirus exposure and HLA in healthy donors. Study-level background: Within the Caucasian-associated ancestry cluster were approximately 77% of the approximately 390 genotyped donors. General observations from the study: Follow-up analysis later connected one missense variant in DCLRE1C with trimming of TCR beta V- and J-genes. In a later analysis, specific HLA alleles were associated with around 17,000 TCR beta sequences at a 0.05 false discovery rate. Highly shared variants forming one cluster were likely a sequencing artifact.

This chain joins TRBV5-1 and TRBJ2-3, with 13 bases matching TRBD2. The TCR was taken from a male donor in good health and CMV-seronegative. The sequenced sample was PBMCs. The CDR3 DNA sequence: TGCGCCAGCAGCTGGCAGGGTGGACTAGCGGGAGTCACAGATACGCAGTATTTT. Translating gives CASSWQGGLAGVTDTQYF.